The next 3 T cell receptor beta chains were all read from a single sample in a study of CD8 T cells in Susac syndrome. Random hexamers primed reverse transcription of 0.5 to 1 ug RNA. MiXCR, applied by TCRdb to the immunoSEQ multiplex PCR reads, yields one record per CDR3 protein. The sample holds about 190,000 distinct CDR3 sequences; more than 90% are singletons and the top ten take 0.098%. The sequencing sample was made of CD4+ T cells from PBMCs. The receptors shown here come from a human donor with Susac syndrome.

In DNA form, the CDR3 reads TGTGCCAGCAGCATAACTAGCGGGGATACCTACGAGCAGTACTTC. Residues: CASSITSGDTYEQYF. The V call is TRBV11-2, the J call TRBJ2-7, with 10 bases aligning to TRBD2. CDR1 and CDR2 (germline): SGHAT, FQNNGV. J lost 2 bases, V lost 5 bases, and 6 bases had no gene match. The length of the CDR3 is 15 residues.

The chain uses TRBV7-9 and TRBJ1-1; D gene unclear. V lost 1 base and J lost 9, with 12 bases in between. The CDR3 runs to 13 residues. Germline V lookup: CDR1 SEHNR, CDR2 FQNEAQ (reference sequence). As DNA, the CDR3 is TGTGCCAGCAGCTTAGTTGTGACTGCCCAAGCTTTCTTT. The encoded protein is CASSLVVTAQAFF.

The V call is TRBV4-1, the J call TRBJ2-2; 12 nucleotides line up with TRBD2. This CDR3 is 19 amino acids long. Germline CDR1 and CDR2: MGHRA and YSYEKL. V dropped 2 bases and J dropped 3; count of bases not matched to a gene: 10. The CDR3: CASSQFGLAGGPYTGELFF. CDR3 DNA: TGCGCCAGCAGCCAATTCGGCCTAGCGGGGGGGCCATACACCGGGGAGCTGTTTTTT.